The next 26 T cell receptor beta chains were all read from a single sample in a study of cytomegalovirus exposure and HLA in healthy donors. A multiplex PCR was run with 60 Vbeta primers and 13 Jbeta primers. Using immunoSEQ multiplex PCR, the repertoire was profiled, and TCRdb retains in-frame clones only, with some absent. The sample lists 160,000 or so clones, about 77% seen once, with about 1.3% in the top ten. The sample consisted of PBMCs. The receptors were gathered from a woman aged 45 to 65 in good health and CMV-seronegative.

The rearrangement joins TRBV5-4 to TRBJ2-2; 10 bases match TRBD1. Unmatched junction bases numbered 7, after V lost 4 bases and J lost 4 bases. Germline V gene sequence: CDR1 SGHNT, CDR2 YYREEE (reference sequence). CDR3 length equals 16 residues. CDR3 sequence reads: CASSTRDRGSTGELFF. Written as DNA, the CDR3 is TGTGCCAGCAGCACCCGGGACAGGGGTTCCACCGGGGAGCTGTTTTTT.

The V call is TRBV9, the J call TRBJ2-5, with 10 bases matching TRBD2. Trimming at V came to 3 bases and at J to 2 bases, leaving 4 bases not matched to a gene. Per the germline V gene, CDR1 is SGDLS and CDR2 is YYNGEE. The CDR3 extends over 15 amino acids. The CDR3 protein is CASSELAGIQETQYF. CDR3 coding DNA: TGTGCCAGCAGCGAACTAGCGGGGATACAAGAGACCCAGTACTTC.

This chain joins TRBV11-3 and TRBJ1-1; 10 bases are shared with TRBD1. Germline V gene lookup returns CDR1 SGHNT and CDR2 YENEEA. V dropped 5 bases and J dropped 5; count of bases not matched to a gene: 8. The CDR3 totals 15 residues. This CDR3 is CASSPGTGEVTEAFF. The CDR3, as DNA: TGTGCCAGCAGCCCGGGGACAGGGGAAGTTACTGAAGCTTTCTTT.

V is TRBV4-1 and J is TRBJ2-7; D possibly corresponds to TRBD1 (6 bases). Trimming shortened V by 3 bases and J by 0 bases, and 15 bases separated the two germline ends. Germline assignment: CDR1 MGHRA and CDR2 YSYEKL. CDR3 size: 16 residues. The CDR3 DNA is TGCGCCAGCAGCCAGACCACAGGGTCGAGCTCCTACGAGCAGTACTTC. Amino acid sequence: CASSQTTGSSSYEQYF.

The chain combines TRBV7-9 with TRBJ2-1, with D tentatively TRBD2 (6 bases). The germline V and J ends were trimmed by 3 bases and 8 bases, with 14 bases remaining between them. The CDR3 length is 14 residues. Germline lookup yields CDR1 SEHNR and CDR2 FQNEAQ (reference sequence). The CDR3 spells CASSFALGSYEQFF. CDR3 coding DNA: TGTGCCAGCAGCTTCGCTCTCGGGAGCTATGAGCAGTTCTTC. The complete variable domain, with remaining parts taken from reference TRBV7-9 and TRBJ2-1, reads DTGVSQNPRHKITKRGQNVTFRCDPISEHNRLYWYRQTLGQGPEFLTYFQNEAQLEKSRLLSDRFSAERPKGSFSTLEIQRTEQGDSAMYLCASSFALGSYEQFFGPGTRLTVL.

The V call is TRBV10-3, the J call TRBJ2-3; 8 nucleotides agree with TRBD2. After removal of 6 bases from V and 2 bases from J, the junction contained 7 bases not matched to a gene. The germline V gene encodes CDR1 ENHRY and CDR2 SYGVKD. The CDR3 loop spans 15 amino acids. The CDR3 coding sequence is TGTGCCATCAGGAGCCTAGCGGGCCACACAGATACGCAGTATTTT. Its translation is CAIRSLAGHTDTQYF.

This clone occurred a few times. The chain has TRBV6-1 and TRBJ1-4, with 8 bases aligning to TRBD1. Germline CDR1 and CDR2: MNHNS and SASEGT. The CDR3 contains 15 residues. Losses at the gene ends were 6 bases for V and 5 bases for J; bases not matched to a gene: 8. CDR3 residues: CASRDTGGVNEKLFF. In DNA, the CDR3 is TGTGCCAGCAGGGACACAGGGGGGGTCAATGAAAAACTGTTTTTT.

V usage is TRBV19 and J usage is TRBJ2-3; perhaps TRBD1 as D (5 bases). The CDR3 spans 13 residues. The germline V gene encodes CDR1 LNHDA and CDR2 SQIVND (reference sequence). Trimming left V 4 bases short and J 6 bases short, with 11 bases between. The CDR3 DNA reads as TGTGCCAGTAGTAACATTCCAGGGGATACGCAGTATTTT. This sequence encodes CASSNIPGDTQYF.

The chain joins TRBV7-3 to TRBJ2-3, with 9 bases identical to TRBD2. The germline V gene encodes CDR1 SGHTA and CDR2 FQGTGA. The length of the CDR3 is 16 residues. The junction had 5 bases not matched to a gene; V was cut back by 2 bases and J by 2 bases. CDR3 sequence: CASSLWLAGTTDTQYF. In DNA, the CDR3 is TGTGCCAGCAGCTTATGGCTAGCGGGGACCACAGATACGCAGTATTTT.

V usage is TRBV29-1 and J usage is TRBJ1-1; D gene uncertain. Germline lookup yields CDR1 SQVTM and CDR2 ANQGSEA. Trimming shortened V by 2 bases and J by 7 bases, and 8 bases separated the two germline ends. The CDR3 extends over 11 amino acids. The CDR3 region has the DNA TGCAGCGTTGAACAGTCTTTTGAAGCTTTCTTT. Translating gives CSVEQSFEAFF.

This CDR3 reads CASSPGGLQETQYF. The CDR3 DNA sequence: TGTGCCAGCAGCCCCGGGGGGCTCCAAGAGACCCAGTACTTC. This sequence joins TRBV11-2 and TRBJ2-5; the D gene is possibly TRBD2 (7 bases). The CDR3 extends over 14 amino acids. Per germline, CDR1 SGHAT and CDR2 FQNNGV. V lost 5 bases to trimming and J lost 1 base, with 11 bases between them.

This clone was observed once. The V gene is TRBV10-2, the J gene TRBJ2-3; 9 positions match TRBD2. The germline CDR1 and CDR2 sequences are WSHSY and SAAADI. The CDR3 extends over 16 amino acids. Trimming took 0 bases from V and 4 from J; bases not matched to a gene: 5. The CDR3 spells CASSESGAGGPDTQYF. The CDR3 DNA is TGCGCCAGCAGTGAGTCAGGAGCGGGGGGCCCAGATACGCAGTATTTT.

The table lists this clone with a count of one. The V call is TRBV5-4, the J call TRBJ1-2, with TRBD1 matching 9 bases. With 2 bases clipped from V and 7 bases from J, the junction kept 9 bases outside the gene matches. Looked up from germline, CDR1 is SGHNT and CDR2 is YYREEE (reference sequence). CDR3 size: 15 residues. As DNA, the CDR3 is TGTGCCAGCAGCTTTAGCACAGGGGGCGCGTCTGGCTACACCTTC. It specifies CASSFSTGGASGYTF.

This chain uses TRBV28 with TRBJ1-3; TRBD1 might be the D (6 bases). The CDR3 extends over 18 amino acids. V lost 8 bases and J lost 0, with 23 bases in between. The germline gives CDR1 MDHEN, CDR2 SYDVKM. The CDR3 region has the DNA TGTGCCAGCTCCTTGATACAGGGCCTAATTCACTCTGGAAACACCATATATTTT. Translated, it gives CASSLIQGLIHSGNTIYF.

The chain links TRBV5-1 to TRBJ1-6, with 9 bases identical to TRBD1. From germline, CDR1 is SGHRS and CDR2 YFSETQ. V lost 3 bases to trimming and J lost 6 bases; unmatched junction nucleotides: 7. CDR3 length equals 16 residues. The CDR3 is CASSWDRDWGNSPLHF. In DNA form, the CDR3 reads TGCGCCAGCAGCTGGGACAGGGACTGGGGTAATTCACCCCTCCACTTT.

This chain joins TRBV28 and TRBJ1-4, with no clear D. This CDR3 has 12 amino acids. CDR1 is MDHEN, CDR2 SYDVKM, per germline. The CDR3 spells CGASGNNEKLFF. In DNA, the CDR3 is TGTGGTGCCTCAGGAAATAATGAAAAACTGTTTTTT.

The V gene is TRBV6-1, the J gene TRBJ2-7; 10 positions agree with TRBD1. This CDR3 region has 15 residues. V gave up 6 bases and J gave up 2 bases; unmatched junction bases: 7. Germline values: CDR1 MNHNS, CDR2 SASEGT. CDR3 nucleotide sequence: TGTGCCAGCAGATACGGACAGGGGGTACCCTACGAGCAGTACTTC. Translation: CASRYGQGVPYEQYF.

The sample holds a few counts of this clone. This sequence joins TRBV4-1 and TRBJ1-2, with a weak D call TRBD1 (6 bases). Germline V gene sequence: CDR1 MGHRA, CDR2 YSYEKL. V shed 3 bases and J shed 4 bases, with 9 bases lying between them. CDR3 length: 13 residues. As DNA, the CDR3 is TGCGCCAGCAGCCAGGCGACAGGCTATGGCTACACCTTC. This sequence encodes CASSQATGYGYTF.

J is TRBJ2-3 and V is TRBV5-6; 9 nucleotides align to TRBD2. Per the germline V gene, CDR1 is SGHDT and CDR2 is YYEEEE. The CDR3 runs 17 residues. J was trimmed by 3 bases and V by 0 bases; bases with no gene match: 8. The CDR3 DNA is TGTGCCAGCAGCTTGGGGGCGGGGGGGCCGAAGACAGATACGCAGTATTTT. Its translation is CASSLGAGGPKTDTQYF.

The rearrangement joins TRBV28 to TRBJ1-6, with 7 bases identical to TRBD1. The germline CDR1 and CDR2 sequences are MDHEN and SYDVKM. CDR3 length: 17 amino acids. V shed 7 bases, J shed 12 bases, and the junction held 21 bases outside the gene matches. The CDR3 DNA follows: TGTGCCAGCATCGCGGGGGGGACAGAGACCTTAACGAAACCCCTCCACTTT. Protein product: CASIAGGTETLTKPLHF.

Notes on this clone: Within the sample, other DNA sequences also encode this same CDR3. The J gene is TRBJ2-5, the V gene TRBV7-9, with D possibly being TRBD1 (5 bases). This CDR3 spans 15 amino acids. Germline V gene sequence: CDR1 SEHNR, CDR2 FQNEAQ (reference sequence). Trimming left V 1 base short and J 0 bases short, with 9 bases between. The CDR3 DNA sequence: TGTGCCAGCAGCTTAGGAGACAGAGACCAAGAGACCCAGTACTTC. Its translation: CASSLGDRDQETQYF.

The chain carries TRBV18 and TRBJ2-7; 8 bases line up with TRBD1. Germline V gene lookup returns CDR1 KGHSH and CDR2 LQKENI. The CDR3 runs 13 residues. V was clipped by 6 bases and J by 3 bases; unmatched bases: 4. CDR3 DNA sequence: TGTGCCAGCTCTTCAGGGGGCAACTACGAGCAGTACTTC. Protein sequence: CASSSGGNYEQYF.

In its sample, this clone was seen once. This chain uses TRBV5-4 with TRBJ2-5, with 12 bases matching TRBD1. Unmatched junction bases numbered 11, after V lost 0 bases and J lost 5 bases. The length of the CDR3 is 18 residues. CDR1 and CDR2 (germline): SGHNT, YYREEE (reference sequence). CDR3 nucleotides: TGTGCCAGCAGCTTGGGGGTGTGGGACAGGGGGCTTTATGAGACCCAGTACTTC. Its translation is CASSLGVWDRGLYETQYF.

The rearrangement uses TRBV11-2 and TRBJ1-2, with a tentative D call TRBD1 (5 bases). Trimming took 1 base from V and 8 from J, leaving 11 bases between them. CDR3 length: 13 residues. The germline gives CDR1 SGHAT, CDR2 FQNNGV. The CDR3, as DNA: TGTGCCAGCAGCTTAGTCCTTGGGGGGGGCTACACCTTC. It specifies CASSLVLGGGYTF.

The chain has TRBV27 and TRBJ1-1, with 10 bases matching TRBD1. The CDR3 has 14 amino acids. Germline loops: CDR1 MNHEY, CDR2 SMNVEV (reference sequence). Trimming took 6 bases from V and 5 from J; bases not matched to a gene: 6. The CDR3 sequence is CASRPTGGWTEAFF. The CDR3 DNA reads as TGTGCCAGCAGACCGACAGGGGGCTGGACTGAAGCTTTCTTT.

The chain links TRBV7-3 to TRBJ1-2; 8 bases agree with TRBD1. Trimming took 10 bases from V and 5 from J; bases not matched to a gene: 3. The length of the CDR3 is 11 residues. Germline loops: CDR1 SGHTA, CDR2 FQGTGA. CDR3 loop: CATGTGYGYTF. DNA of the CDR3: TGTGCCACCGGGACAGGATATGGCTACACCTTC.